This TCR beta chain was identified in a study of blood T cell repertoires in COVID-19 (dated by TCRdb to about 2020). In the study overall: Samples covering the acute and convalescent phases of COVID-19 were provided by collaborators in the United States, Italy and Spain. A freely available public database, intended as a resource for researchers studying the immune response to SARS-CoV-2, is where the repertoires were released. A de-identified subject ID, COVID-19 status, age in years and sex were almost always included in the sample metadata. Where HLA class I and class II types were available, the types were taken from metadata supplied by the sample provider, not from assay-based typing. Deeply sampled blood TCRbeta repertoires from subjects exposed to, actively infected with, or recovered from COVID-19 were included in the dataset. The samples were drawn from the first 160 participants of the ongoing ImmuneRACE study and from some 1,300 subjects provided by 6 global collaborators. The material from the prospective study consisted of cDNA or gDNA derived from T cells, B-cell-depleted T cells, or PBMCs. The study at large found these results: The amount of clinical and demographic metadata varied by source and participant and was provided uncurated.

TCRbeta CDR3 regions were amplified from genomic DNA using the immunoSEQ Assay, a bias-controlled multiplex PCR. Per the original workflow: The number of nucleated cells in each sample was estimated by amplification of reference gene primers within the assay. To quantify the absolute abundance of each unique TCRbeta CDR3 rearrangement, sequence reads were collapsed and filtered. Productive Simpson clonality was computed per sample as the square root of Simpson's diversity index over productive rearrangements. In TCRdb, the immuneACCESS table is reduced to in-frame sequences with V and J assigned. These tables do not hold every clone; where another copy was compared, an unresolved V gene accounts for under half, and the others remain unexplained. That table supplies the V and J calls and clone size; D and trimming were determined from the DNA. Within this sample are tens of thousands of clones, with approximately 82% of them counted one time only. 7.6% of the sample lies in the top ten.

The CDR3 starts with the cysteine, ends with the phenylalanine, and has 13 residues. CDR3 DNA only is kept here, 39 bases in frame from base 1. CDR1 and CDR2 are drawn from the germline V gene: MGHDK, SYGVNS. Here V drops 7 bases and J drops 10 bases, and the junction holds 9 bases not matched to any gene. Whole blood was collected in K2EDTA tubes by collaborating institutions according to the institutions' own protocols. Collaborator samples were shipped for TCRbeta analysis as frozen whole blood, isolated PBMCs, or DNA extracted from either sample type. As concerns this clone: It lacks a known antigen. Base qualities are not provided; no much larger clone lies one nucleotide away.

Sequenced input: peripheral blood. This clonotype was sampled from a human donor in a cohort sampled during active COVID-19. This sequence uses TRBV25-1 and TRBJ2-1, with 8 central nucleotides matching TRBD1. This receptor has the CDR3 CASNNQGAGEQFF. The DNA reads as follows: TGTGCCAGCAACAACCAGGGGGCCGGCGAGCAGTTCTTC.